Listed below are T cell receptor beta chains from one sample, sequenced in a study of breast tumors, draining lymph nodes, adjacent tissues. MiXCR, run by TCRdb on the multiplex PCR reads, gives a single entry per CDR3 protein. The sample records some 150,000 distinct CDR3 sequences, more than 20% being singletons. Sequenced: axillary lymph node tissue. These receptors came from a female donor with breast cancer. Some clones in this sample may be carry-over from other donors' samples. CDR3s include the opening cysteine and the closing phenylalanine or tryptophan. The order of the fields is V gene, J gene, clone size, D gene, CDR3 protein, CDR3 DNA. D genes are given only for firm matches. A row's size may be missing; if present it is once, few, many or a size class.

TRBV2	TRBJ2-7	many	TRBD1	CASNLNRGYEQYF	TGTGCCAGCAATTTAAACAGGGGCTACGAGCAGTACTTC
TRBV20-1	TRBJ2-7	many	NA	CSAPRTDPYEQYF	TGCAGTGCCCCCCGGACAGACCCCTACGAGCAGTACTTC
TRBV13	TRBJ2-2	few	NA	CASSSRRGNTGELFF	TGTGCCAGCAGCTCCCGAAGGGGGAACACCGGGGAGCTGTTTTTT
TRBV4-1	TRBJ2-1	many	TRBD1	CASSLNPTGYNEQFF	TGCGCCAGCAGCCTTAACCCGACAGGGTACAATGAGCAGTTCTTC
TRBV19	TRBJ2-3	few	NA	CATLGNYLTDTQYF	TGTGCCACCCTCGGTAACTACCTCACAGATACGCAGTATTTT
TRBV14	TRBJ2-1	once	TRBD2	CASSPSECGRYNEQFF	TGTGCCAGCAGCCCAAGTGAGTGCGGGAGGTACAATGAGCAGTTCTTC
TRBV11-2	TRBJ2-1	many	TRBD2	CASSKSGSSYNEQFF	TGTGCCAGCAGCAAAAGCGGGAGCTCCTACAATGAGCAGTTCTTC
TRBV2	TRBJ2-2	few	NA	CASSYRVPANTGELFF	TGTGCCAGCAGTTACAGGGTTCCGGCGAACACCGGGGAGCTGTTTTTT
TRBV7-8	TRBJ2-1	many	TRBD2	CASSLALAGTYNEQFF	TGTGCCAGCAGCTTAGCTCTAGCGGGAACATACAATGAGCAGTTCTTC
TRBV4-1	TRBJ2-1	many	TRBD2	CASSQGHSSGGSVANEQFF	TGCGCCAGCAGCCAAGGGCATAGCAGTGGCGGGAGTGTGGCCAATGAGCAGTTCTTC
TRBV15	TRBJ2-5	many	TRBD1	CATSREGTGVQTQYF	TGTGCCACCAGCAGAGAGGGGACAGGGGTACAGACCCAGTACTTC
TRBV6-2/TRBV6-3	TRBJ2-1	many	NA	CASSYGVNEQFF	TGTGCCAGCAGTTACGGGGTCAATGAGCAGTTCTTC
TRBV28	TRBJ2-7	NA	TRBD2	CASSLVGTSGPSSYEQYF	TGTGCCAGCAGTTTGGTAGGGACTAGCGGGCCAAGCTCCTACGAGCAGTACTTC
TRBV27	TRBJ1-6	many	NA	CASSLSENSPLHF	TGTGCCAGCAGTTTATCGGAGAATTCACCCCTCCACTTT
TRBV7-7	TRBJ2-3	many	NA	CASSLARQDTQYF	TGTGCCAGCAGCCTAGCGAGACAAGATACGCAGTATTTT
TRBV6-5	TRBJ1-5	many	NA	CASRDRSSNQPQHF	TGTGCCAGCAGGGACAGATCGAGCAATCAGCCCCAGCATTTT
TRBV28	TRBJ1-5	NA	TRBD1	CASSAPDRAHQPQHF	TGTGCCAGCAGTGCGCCAGACAGGGCCCATCAGCCCCAGCATTTT
TRBV7-8	TRBJ2-3	many	TRBD2	CASSLPSGRTDTQYF	TGTGCCAGCAGCTTACCTAGCGGGAGAACAGATACGCAGTATTTT
TRBV20-1	TRBJ2-3	many	TRBD2	CSARKGTSGISDTQYF	TGCAGTGCTAGAAAGGGGACTAGCGGGATTTCTGATACGCAGTATTTT
TRBV20-1	TRBJ2-1	many	TRBD2	CSARAAGGSYNEQFF	TGCAGTGCTAGAGCTGCGGGAGGGTCCTACAATGAGCAGTTCTTC
TRBV19	TRBJ1-3	many	NA	CASSIKGNTIYF	TGTGCCAGTAGTATAAAAGGAAACACCATATATTTT
TRBV7-9	TRBJ2-7	many	TRBD2	CASSSLPSGTPYEQYF	TGTGCCAGCAGCTCCCTTCCTAGCGGGACTCCCTACGAGCAGTACTTC
TRBV20-1	TRBJ2-7	many	NA	CSARVRGGSYEQYF	TGCAGTGCTAGAGTTCGGGGAGGCTCCTACGAGCAGTACTTC
TRBV18	TRBJ2-1	few	NA	CASSPTPGDGEQFF	TGTGCCAGCTCACCAACTCCGGGGGACGGTGAGCAGTTCTTC
TRBV2	TRBJ2-1	many	NA	CASSALQANEQFF	TGTGCCAGCAGTGCCCTACAGGCCAATGAGCAGTTCTTC
TRBV27	TRBJ2-5	NA	NA	CASSLSVADQETQYF	TGTGCCAGCAGTTTATCTGTAGCGGACCAAGAGACCCAGTACTTC
TRBV11-2	TRBJ1-5	many	NA	CASSESRRTPPSAQHF	TGTGCCAGCAGCGAAAGCAGGAGGACCCCTCCATCAGCCCAGCATTTT
TRBV30	TRBJ2-1	many	TRBD2	CAWSIRTSGTYNEQFF	TGTGCCTGGAGTATTCGGACTAGCGGGACATACAATGAGCAGTTCTTC
TRBV4-1	TRBJ1-2	many	NA	CASSQDMNSWSYTF	TGCGCCAGCAGCCAAGATATGAACAGTTGGAGCTACACCTTC
TRBV5-4	TRBJ1-2	many	TRBD1	CASSSDRGVYGYTF	TGTGCCAGCAGCTCGGACAGGGGGGTCTATGGCTACACCTTC
TRBV5-4	TRBJ2-1	once	NA	CASSSVGRRGYNEQFF	TGTGCCAGCAGCTCGGTTGGACGACGGGGCTACAATGAGCAGTTCTTC
TRBV6-2/TRBV6-3	TRBJ1-2	many	NA	CASSYPRDMHFYGYTF	TGTGCCAGCAGTTACCCCAGGGACATGCACTTCTATGGCTACACCTTC
TRBV20-1	TRBJ2-2	many	NA	CSASSGASGELFF	TGCAGTGCTAGCTCTGGGGCGTCCGGGGAGCTGTTTTTT
TRBV6-1	TRBJ1-4	many	NA	CASSVYVRQGGLFF	TGTGCCAGCAGTGTGTATGTGCGGCAGGGAGGACTGTTTTTT
TRBV5-6	TRBJ2-1	many	NA	CASSLARTRLYNEQFF	TGTGCCAGCAGCTTAGCTAGGACCCGCTTGTACAATGAGCAGTTCTTC
TRBV28	TRBJ1-6	many	NA	CASKTGVNSPLHF	TGTGCCAGCAAGACAGGAGTTAATTCACCCCTCCACTTT
TRBV14	TRBJ2-5	many	NA	CASSQDWQGRETQYF	TGTGCCAGCAGCCAAGATTGGCAGGGTAGGGAGACCCAGTACTTC
TRBV5-8	TRBJ2-1	many	NA	CASSLKRYNEQFF	TGTGCCAGCAGCTTAAAGCGGTACAATGAGCAGTTCTTC
TRBV28	TRBJ2-7	many	NA	CASSYGGARGYEQYF	TGTGCCAGCAGCTATGGGGGGGCCAGGGGTTACGAGCAGTACTTC
TRBV7-3	TRBJ2-2	many	NA	CASSHGSPGELFF	TGTGCCAGCAGCCACGGCTCGCCCGGGGAGCTGTTTTTT
TRBV2	TRBJ2-7	many	TRBD1	CASRRGQSYEQYF	TGTGCCAGCAGGAGGGGACAGTCCTACGAGCAGTACTTC
TRBV6-5	TRBJ1-3	many	TRBD1	CASSRQGPGNTIYF	TGTGCCAGCAGTAGACAGGGGCCTGGAAACACCATATATTTT
TRBV5-1	TRBJ2-7	many	NA	CASSTTAAEQYF	TGCGCCAGCAGCACGACGGCGGCCGAGCAGTACTTC
TRBV3-1	TRBJ1-3	NA	TRBD1	CASSLPRVGQGARGNTIYF	TGTGCCAGCAGCCTCCCCCGTGTTGGACAGGGGGCGCGCGGAAACACCATATATTTT
TRBV4-3	TRBJ2-2	many	NA	CASSHERSGELFF	TGCGCCAGCAGCCATGAGCGCTCCGGGGAGCTGTTTTTT
TRBV7-9	TRBJ2-3	many	TRBD2	CATSIAGGTDTQYF	TGTGCCACTTCAATAGCGGGGGGCACAGATACGCAGTATTTT
TRBV5-1	TRBJ2-2	many	NA	CASSLLRVSLLNTGELFF	TGCGCCAGCAGCTTACTGCGGGTCTCACTTTTAAACACCGGGGAGCTGTTTTTT
TRBV6-5	TRBJ2-5	few	NA	CASSYSGRAQETQYF	TGTGCCAGCAGTTACTCCGGCAGGGCGCAAGAGACCCAGTACTTC
TRBV28	TRBJ2-7	once	NA	CASRAAVVYEQHF	TGTGCCAGCAGAGCAGCAGTAGTCTACGAGCAGCACTTC
TRBV12-3/TRBV12-4	TRBJ1-5	NA	NA	CASSLGGNGNQPQHF	TGTGCCAGCAGTTTAGGAGGGAATGGCAATCAGCCCCAGCATTTT
TRBV7-2	TRBJ2-3	many	TRBD2	CASSSYSGITDTQYF	TGTGCCAGCAGCTCCTACAGCGGGATCACAGATACGCAGTATTTT
TRBV5-5	TRBJ2-7	NA	TRBD2	CASSWGLADYEQYF	TGTGCCAGCAGCTGGGGACTAGCGGACTACGAGCAGTACTTC
TRBV6-1	TRBJ1-3	many	NA	CASSARQGGNTRGNTIYF	TGTGCCAGCAGTGCCCGGCAGGGAGGAAATACTCGTGGAAACACCATATATTTT
TRBV10-3	TRBJ2-1	many	NA	CAISLQKYNEQFF	TGTGCCATCAGCTTACAGAAGTACAATGAGCAGTTCTTC
TRBV12-3/TRBV12-4	TRBJ2-7	many	TRBD2	CASSQDGLAGTYEQYF	TGTGCCAGCAGCCAGGACGGACTAGCGGGGACCTACGAGCAGTACTTC
TRBV30	TRBJ1-5	many	NA	CAWSVPGHSNQPQHF	TGTGCCTGGAGTGTACCGGGGCATTCCAATCAGCCCCAGCATTTT
TRBV5-1	TRBJ2-3	many	TRBD2	CASRPGLAGGGNTDTQYF	TGCGCCAGCAGGCCGGGACTAGCGGGAGGCGGTAACACAGATACGCAGTATTTT
TRBV3-1	TRBJ2-2	NA	NA	CASSLWGGGWTGELFF	TGTGCCAGCAGCCTCTGGGGGGGGGGCTGGACCGGGGAGCTGTTTTTT
TRBV3-1	TRBJ2-5	NA	NA	CASSQDPAGGGQGETQYF	TGTGCCAGCAGCCAAGATCCCGCCGGAGGGGGCCAGGGAGAGACCCAGTACTTC